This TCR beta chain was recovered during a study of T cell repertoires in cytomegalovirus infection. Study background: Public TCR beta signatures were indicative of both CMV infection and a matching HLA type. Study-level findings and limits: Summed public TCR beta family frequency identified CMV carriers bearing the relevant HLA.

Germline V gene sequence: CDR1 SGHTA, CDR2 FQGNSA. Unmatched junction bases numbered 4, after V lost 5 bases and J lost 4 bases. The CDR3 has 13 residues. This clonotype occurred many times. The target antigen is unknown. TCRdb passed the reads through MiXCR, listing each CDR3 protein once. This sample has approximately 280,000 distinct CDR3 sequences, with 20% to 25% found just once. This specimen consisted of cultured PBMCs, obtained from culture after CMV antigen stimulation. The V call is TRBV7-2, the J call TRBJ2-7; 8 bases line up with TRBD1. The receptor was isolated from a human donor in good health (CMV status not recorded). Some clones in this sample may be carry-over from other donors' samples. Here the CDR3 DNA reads TGTGCCAGCAGCACAGACAGGGGATACGAGCAGTACGTC. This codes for CASSTDRGYEQYV.